This T cell receptor beta chain was documented in a study of CD8 T cells in ankylosing spondylitis. Study-wide results and caveats: Apparently characteristic of ankylosing spondylitis blood was a TCR beta motif (about 8 highly homologous variants).

Trimming took 0 bases from V and 6 from J, leaving 9 bases between them. CDR3 length equals 14 residues. Germline V gene data show CDR1 as SGHTA and CDR2 as FQGNSA. Worth noting for this clonotype: What it binds is unknown.

Each CDR3 protein is one row after TCRdb ran MiXCR on the 5' RACE reads. The sample holds 700,000 to 1,000,000 distinct CDR3 sequences; 12% are singletons and the top ten take approximately 0.51%. The chain has TRBV7-2 and TRBJ1-5; D is possibly TRBD1 (5 bases). Sequenced input: blood, either unsorted or a sorted T cell fraction (not recorded which). This clonotype was obtained from a male donor with ankylosing spondylitis. The CDR3 sequence is CASSLATVGQPQHF. DNA of the CDR3: TGTGCCAGCAGCTTAGCGACAGTAGGTCAGCCCCAGCATTTT.